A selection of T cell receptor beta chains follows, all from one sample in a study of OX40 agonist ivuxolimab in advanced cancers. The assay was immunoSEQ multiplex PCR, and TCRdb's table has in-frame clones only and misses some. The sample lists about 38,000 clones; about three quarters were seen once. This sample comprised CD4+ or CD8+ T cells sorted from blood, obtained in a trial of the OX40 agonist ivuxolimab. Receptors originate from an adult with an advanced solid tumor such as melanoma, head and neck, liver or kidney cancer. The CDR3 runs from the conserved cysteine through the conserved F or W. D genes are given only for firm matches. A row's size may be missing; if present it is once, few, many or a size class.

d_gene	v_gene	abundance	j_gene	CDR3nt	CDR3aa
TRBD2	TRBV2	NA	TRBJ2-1	TGTGCCAGCAGTGAAGGTCTAGCGGGGGGGCCCCAGAAGAATGAGCAGTTCTTC	CASSEGLAGGPQKNEQFF
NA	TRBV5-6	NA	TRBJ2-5	TGTGCCAGCAGCCTTTTACAAGAGACCCAGTACTTC	CASSLLQETQYF
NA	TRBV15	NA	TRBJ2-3	TGTGCCACCAGCAGTGAAGATACGCAGTATTTT	CATSSEDTQYF
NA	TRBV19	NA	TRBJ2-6	TGTGCCAGTAGTCCCCCAAGCTCTGGGGCCAACGTCCTGACTTTC	CASSPPSSGANVLTF
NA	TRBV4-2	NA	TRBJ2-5	TGTGCCAGCAGCCAAGAGTGGACAGCACAAGAGACCCAGTACTTC	CASSQEWTAQETQYF
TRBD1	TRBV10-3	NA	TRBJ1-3	TGTGCCATGGGGACAGGGGGCACAGGAAACACCATATATTTT	CAMGTGGTGNTIYF
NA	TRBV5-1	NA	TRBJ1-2	TGCGCCAGCAGCTGGAACACGGACAGCTATGGCTACACCTTC	CASSWNTDSYGYTF
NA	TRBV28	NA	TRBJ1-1	TGTGCCAGCAGTTTAGTACAGAGGAACACTGAAGCTTTCTTT	CASSLVQRNTEAFF
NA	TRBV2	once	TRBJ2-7	TGTGCCAGCAGTGCAGGAGCGTCTTGGGGCGAGCAGTACTTC	CASSAGASWGEQYF
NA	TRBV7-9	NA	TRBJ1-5	TGTGCCAGCAGCTTATCTGGGGGGATCAATCAGCCCCAGCATTTT	CASSLSGGINQPQHF
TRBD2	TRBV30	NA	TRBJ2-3	TGTGCCTGGAGTGTACTAGCGGGGGTTTCCACAGATACGCAGTATTTT	CAWSVLAGVSTDTQYF
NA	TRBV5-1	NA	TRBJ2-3	TGCGCCAGCACCCCGACAGTCTTAAAAGCAGATACGCAGTATTTT	CASTPTVLKADTQYF
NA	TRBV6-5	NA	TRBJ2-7	TGTGCCAGCAGTTACTCGATAGGGGGGGCCTACGAGCAGTACTTC	CASSYSIGGAYEQYF
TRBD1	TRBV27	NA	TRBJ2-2	TGTGCCAGCAGCCCATGGACAGGGGGTTCAGGGGAGCTGTTTTTT	CASSPWTGGSGELFF
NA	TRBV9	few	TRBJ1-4	TGTGCCAGCAGCGTGGGGGATACTAATGAAAAACTGTTTTTT	CASSVGDTNEKLFF
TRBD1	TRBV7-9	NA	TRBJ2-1	TGTGCCGGGAAGGGACAGGGGATTTACAATGAGCAGTTCTTC	CAGKGQGIYNEQFF
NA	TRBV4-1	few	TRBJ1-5	TGCGCCAGCAGCCAAGATGGGGGTATCGGCAATCAGCCCCAGCATTTT	CASSQDGGIGNQPQHF
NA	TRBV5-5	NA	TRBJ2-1	TGTGCCAGCAGCTTGGGTCGAACCGCTGCTGGGGATGAGCAGTTCTTC	CASSLGRTAAGDEQFF
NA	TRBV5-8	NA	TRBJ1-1	TGTGCCAGCAGCTTGTGGGGGGGTCGGAACACTGAAGCTTTCTTT	CASSLWGGRNTEAFF
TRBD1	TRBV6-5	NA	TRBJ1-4	TGTGCCAGCAGGCGACAGGGGGCCACTAATGAAAAACTGTTTTTT	CASRRQGATNEKLFF
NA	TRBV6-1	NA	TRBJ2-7	TGTGCCAGCAGTGAACCGGGCAGGGTCTCCTACGAGCAGTACTTC	CASSEPGRVSYEQYF
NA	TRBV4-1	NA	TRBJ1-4	TGCGCCAGCAGCCAGGAATTCCAAGCTACTGCAACTAATGAAAAACTGTTTTTT	CASSQEFQATATNEKLFF
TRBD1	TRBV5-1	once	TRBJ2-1	TGCGCCAGCAGCCGGCTGGGGCAGGGGGCGGGAAATGAGCAGTTCTTC	CASSRLGQGAGNEQFF
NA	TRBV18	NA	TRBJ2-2	TGTGCCAGCTCTACACAGGGATCGGTCACCGGGGAGCTGTTTTTT	CASSTQGSVTGELFF
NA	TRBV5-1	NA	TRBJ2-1	TGCGCCAGCAGCTTGGGAGGGCGAAACTACAATGAGCAGTTCTTC	CASSLGGRNYNEQFF
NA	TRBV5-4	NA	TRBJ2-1	TGTGCCAGCAGCCCCACACTAGCTGGGGGCGGTGAGCAGTTCTTC	CASSPTLAGGGEQFF
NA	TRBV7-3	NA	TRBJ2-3	TGTGCCAGCAGCCGTGCTACAAGCACAGATACGCAGTATTTT	CASSRATSTDTQYF
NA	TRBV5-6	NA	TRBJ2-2	TGTGCCAGCAGCTTGGAGCCCACCGGGGAGCTGTTTTTT	CASSLEPTGELFF